This T cell receptor beta chain was identified in a study of stem cell transplantation in POMP-related autoinflammatory disease. Study as a whole: The study hypothesized thymoproteasome defects skew the TRB repertoire via impaired CD8+ selection. Before transplant: CD4+ naive skewing, low CD8+ proportions, reduced cytokine secretion.

The repertoire was sequenced with immunoSEQ multiplex PCR; TCRdb's copy has only in-frame clones and lacks some. Among 1,000 to 1,500 clones listed, nearly 85% were seen once. V lost 5 bases and J lost 4, with 30 bases in between. There are 19 residues in the CDR3. Per the germline V gene, CDR1 is SNHLY and CDR2 is FYNNEI. The chain is built from TRBV2 and TRBJ2-7; D is perhaps TRBD1 (9 bases). This material consisted of CD4+ follicular helper T cells (Tfh) from PBMCs, taken before stem cell transplantation. The receptor's source is a human donor with POMP-related autoinflammation and immune dysregulation (PRAID). The chain's CDR3 is CASSLDRGGSGTRAYEQYF. Written as DNA, the CDR3 is TGTGCCAGCAGTCTTGACAGGGGGGGATCCGGGACTAGGGCATACGAGCAGTACTTC.